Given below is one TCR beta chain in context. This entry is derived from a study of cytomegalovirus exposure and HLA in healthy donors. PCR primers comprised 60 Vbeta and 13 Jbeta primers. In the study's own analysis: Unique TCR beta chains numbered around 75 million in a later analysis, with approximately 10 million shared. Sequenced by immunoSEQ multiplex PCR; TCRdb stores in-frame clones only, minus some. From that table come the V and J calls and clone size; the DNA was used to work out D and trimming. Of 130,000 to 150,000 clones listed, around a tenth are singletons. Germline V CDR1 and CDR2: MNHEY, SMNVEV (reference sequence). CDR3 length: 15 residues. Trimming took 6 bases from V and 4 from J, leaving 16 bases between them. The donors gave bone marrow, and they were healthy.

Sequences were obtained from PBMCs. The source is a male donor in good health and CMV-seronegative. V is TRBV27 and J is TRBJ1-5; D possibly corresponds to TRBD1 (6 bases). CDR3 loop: CASRVLGQSNQPQHF. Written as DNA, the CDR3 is TGTGCCAGCAGGGTCCTAGGACAGTCTAATCAGCCCCAGCATTTT.